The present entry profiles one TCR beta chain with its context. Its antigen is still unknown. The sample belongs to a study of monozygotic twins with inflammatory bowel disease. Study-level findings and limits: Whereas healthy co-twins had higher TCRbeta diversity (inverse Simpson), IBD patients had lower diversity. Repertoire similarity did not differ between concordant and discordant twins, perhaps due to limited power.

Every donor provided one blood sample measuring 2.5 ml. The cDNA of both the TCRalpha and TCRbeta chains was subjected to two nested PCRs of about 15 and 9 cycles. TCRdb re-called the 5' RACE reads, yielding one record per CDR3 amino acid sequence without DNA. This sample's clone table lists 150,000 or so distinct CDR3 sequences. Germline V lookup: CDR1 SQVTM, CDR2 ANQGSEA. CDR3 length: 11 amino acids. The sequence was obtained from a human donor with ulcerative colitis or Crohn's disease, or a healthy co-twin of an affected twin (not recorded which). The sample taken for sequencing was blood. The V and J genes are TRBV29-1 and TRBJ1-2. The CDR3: CSVEWSYGYTF. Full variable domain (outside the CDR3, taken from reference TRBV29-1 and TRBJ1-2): SAVISQKPSRDICQRGTSLTIQCQVDSQVTMMFWYRQQPGQSLTLIATANQGSEATYESGFVIDKFPISRPNLTFSTLTVSNMSPEDSSIYLCSVEWSYGYTFGSGTRLTVV.